This T cell receptor (beta chain) was recorded in a study of T cell responses to AZD1222 COVID-19 vaccine. Whole-study findings and limits: Spike was spanned by vaccine-associated CD4 TCRs, with dominance at 160-218 and 743-854. Repertoire sampling happened only post peak T cell response. Clonal diversity was possibly underestimated; the donors were predominantly white British and more often female.

Between the trimmed V and J ends, which lost 3 bases and 6 bases, there was a span of 9 bases. The CDR3 loop spans 12 amino acids. Data came from immunoSEQ multiplex PCR; TCRdb stores just in-frame clones and leaves some out. The sample gives more than 75,000 clones, around 90% of which show up once; around 8% is in the top ten. With regard to this clone: Its antigen is not identified.

The study pooled second doses at about 4 or about 12 weeks. The sample in question was peripheral blood, obtained 28 days after the second AZD1222 dose. This receptor was taken from an adult who received the AZD1222 COVID-19 vaccine. V usage is TRBV12-3 or TRBV12-4 and J usage is TRBJ2-7, with D possibly matching TRBD1 (6 bases). CDR3 in DNA: TGTGCCAGCAGTTTGACAGGTGGCGAGCAGTACTTC. Translated, it gives CASSLTGGEQYF.